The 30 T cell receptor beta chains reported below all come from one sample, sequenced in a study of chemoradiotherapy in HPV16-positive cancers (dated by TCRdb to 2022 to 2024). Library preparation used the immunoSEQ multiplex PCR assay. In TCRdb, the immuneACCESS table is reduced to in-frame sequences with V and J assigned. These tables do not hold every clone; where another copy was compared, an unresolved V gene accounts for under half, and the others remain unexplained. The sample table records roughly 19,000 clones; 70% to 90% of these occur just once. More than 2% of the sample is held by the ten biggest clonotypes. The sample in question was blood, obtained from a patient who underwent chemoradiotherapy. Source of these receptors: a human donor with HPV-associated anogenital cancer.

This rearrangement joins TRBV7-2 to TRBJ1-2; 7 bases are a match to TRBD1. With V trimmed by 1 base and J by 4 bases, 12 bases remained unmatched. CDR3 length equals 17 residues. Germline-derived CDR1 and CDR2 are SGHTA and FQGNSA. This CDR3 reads CASSLVRGGQGVYGYTF. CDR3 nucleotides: TGTGCCAGCAGCTTAGTCCGCGGCGGTCAGGGGGTCTATGGCTACACCTTC.

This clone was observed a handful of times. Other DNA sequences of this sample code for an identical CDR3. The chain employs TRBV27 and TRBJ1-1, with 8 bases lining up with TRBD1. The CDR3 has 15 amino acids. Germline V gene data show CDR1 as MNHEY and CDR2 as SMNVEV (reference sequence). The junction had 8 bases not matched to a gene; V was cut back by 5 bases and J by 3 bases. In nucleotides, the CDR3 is TGTGCCAGCAGTCCAGGACAGGGCCGCGACACTGAAGCTTTCTTT. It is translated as CASSPGQGRDTEAFF.

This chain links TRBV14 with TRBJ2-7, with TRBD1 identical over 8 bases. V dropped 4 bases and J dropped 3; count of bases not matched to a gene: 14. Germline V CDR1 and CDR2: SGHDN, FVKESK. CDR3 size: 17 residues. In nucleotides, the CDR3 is TGTGCCAGCAGCCGTCCCCTTGGGGCAGGGGGCAGCTACGAGCAGTACTTC. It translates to CASSRPLGAGGSYEQYF.

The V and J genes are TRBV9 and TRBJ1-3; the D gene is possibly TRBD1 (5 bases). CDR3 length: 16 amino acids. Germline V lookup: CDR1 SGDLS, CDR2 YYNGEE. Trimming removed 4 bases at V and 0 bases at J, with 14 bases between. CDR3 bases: TGTGCCAGCAGCTCAGTTGGGACGTCCTCTGGAAACACCATATATTTT. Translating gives CASSSVGTSSGNTIYF.

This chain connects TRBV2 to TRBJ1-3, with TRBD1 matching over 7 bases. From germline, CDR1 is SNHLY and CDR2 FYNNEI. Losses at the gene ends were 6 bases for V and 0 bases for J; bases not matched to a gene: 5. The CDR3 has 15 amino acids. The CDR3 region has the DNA TGTGCCAGCAGAGGGGACAGACCCTCTGGAAACACCATATATTTT. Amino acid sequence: CASRGDRPSGNTIYF.

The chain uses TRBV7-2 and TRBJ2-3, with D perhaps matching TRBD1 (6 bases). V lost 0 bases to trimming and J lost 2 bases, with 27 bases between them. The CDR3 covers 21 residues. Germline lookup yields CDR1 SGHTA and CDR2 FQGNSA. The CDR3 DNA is TGTGCCAGCAGCTTAGCCCCCCTTTTGCTGAATAAAGGGGGACACACAGATACGCAGTATTTT. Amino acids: CASSLAPLLLNKGGHTDTQYF.

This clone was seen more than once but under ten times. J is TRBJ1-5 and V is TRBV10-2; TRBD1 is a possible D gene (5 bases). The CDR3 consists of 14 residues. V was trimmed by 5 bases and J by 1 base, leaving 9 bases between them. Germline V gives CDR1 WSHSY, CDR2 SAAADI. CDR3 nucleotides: TGCGCCAGCAGTTGGGACCGGAGCAATCAGCCCCAGCATTTT. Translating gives CASSWDRSNQPQHF.

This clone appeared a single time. The CDR3 sequence is CASSPRTELAKNIQYF. CDR3 nucleotide sequence: TGTGCCAGCAGCCCTCGGACAGAACTAGCCAAAAACATTCAGTACTTC. The chain carries TRBV14 and TRBJ2-4, with a weak D call TRBD1 (6 bases). Germline lookup yields CDR1 SGHDN and CDR2 FVKESK. This CDR3 region has 16 residues. V lost 4 bases, J lost 0 bases, and 13 bases lay in between.

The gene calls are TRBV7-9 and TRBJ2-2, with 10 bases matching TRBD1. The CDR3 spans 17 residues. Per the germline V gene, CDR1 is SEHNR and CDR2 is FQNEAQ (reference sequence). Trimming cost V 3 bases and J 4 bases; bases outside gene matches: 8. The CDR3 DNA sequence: TGTGCCAGCAGCTTTGCCGGGACAGGGGCCGGCACCGGGGAGCTGTTTTTT. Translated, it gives CASSFAGTGAGTGELFF.

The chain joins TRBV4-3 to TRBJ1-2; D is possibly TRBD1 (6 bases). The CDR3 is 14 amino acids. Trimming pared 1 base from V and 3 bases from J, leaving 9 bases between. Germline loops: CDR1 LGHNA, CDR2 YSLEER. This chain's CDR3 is CASSQAQGDYGYTF. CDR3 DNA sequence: TGCGCCAGCAGCCAAGCACAGGGTGACTATGGCTACACCTTC.

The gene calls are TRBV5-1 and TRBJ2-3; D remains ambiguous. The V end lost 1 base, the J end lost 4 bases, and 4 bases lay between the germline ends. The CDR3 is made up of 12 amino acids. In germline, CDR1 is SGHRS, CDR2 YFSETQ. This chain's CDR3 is CASSLRPDTQYF. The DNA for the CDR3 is TGCGCCAGCAGCTTGCGACCAGATACGCAGTATTTT.

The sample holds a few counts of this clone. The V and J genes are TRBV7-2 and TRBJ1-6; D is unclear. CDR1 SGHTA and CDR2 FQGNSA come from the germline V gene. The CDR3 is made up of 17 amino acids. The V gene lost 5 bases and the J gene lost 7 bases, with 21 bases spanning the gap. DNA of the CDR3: TGTGCCAGCAGCCAGCGGGCCTCCTACTCAGCGAATTCACCCCTCCACTTT. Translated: CASSQRASYSANSPLHF.

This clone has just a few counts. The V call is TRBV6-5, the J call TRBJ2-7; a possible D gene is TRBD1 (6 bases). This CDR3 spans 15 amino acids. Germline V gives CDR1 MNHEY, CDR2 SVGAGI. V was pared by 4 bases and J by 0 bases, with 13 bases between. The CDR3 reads CASSLGGMGSYEQYF. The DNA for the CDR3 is TGTGCCAGCAGTTTAGGGGGTATGGGCTCCTACGAGCAGTACTTC.

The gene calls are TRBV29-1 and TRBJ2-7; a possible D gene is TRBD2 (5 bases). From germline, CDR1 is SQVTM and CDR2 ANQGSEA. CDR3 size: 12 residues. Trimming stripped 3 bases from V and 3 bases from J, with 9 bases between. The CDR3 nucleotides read TGCAGCGTTGACATCGGGGACTACGAGCAGTACTTC. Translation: CSVDIGDYEQYF.

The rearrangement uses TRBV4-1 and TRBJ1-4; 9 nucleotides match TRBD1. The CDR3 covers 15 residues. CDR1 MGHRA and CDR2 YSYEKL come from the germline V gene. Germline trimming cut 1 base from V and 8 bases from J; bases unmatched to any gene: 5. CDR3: CASSQADRGGEKLFF. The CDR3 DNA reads TGCGCCAGCAGCCAAGCGGACAGGGGTGGAGAAAAACTGTTTTTT.

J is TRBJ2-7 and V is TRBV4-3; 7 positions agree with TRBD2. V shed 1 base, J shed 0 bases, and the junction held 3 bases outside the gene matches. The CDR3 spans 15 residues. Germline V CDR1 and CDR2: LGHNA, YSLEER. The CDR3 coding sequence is TGCGCCAGCAGCCAAGGGTCTAGCGGCTCCTACGAGCAGTACTTC. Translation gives CASSQGSSGSYEQYF.

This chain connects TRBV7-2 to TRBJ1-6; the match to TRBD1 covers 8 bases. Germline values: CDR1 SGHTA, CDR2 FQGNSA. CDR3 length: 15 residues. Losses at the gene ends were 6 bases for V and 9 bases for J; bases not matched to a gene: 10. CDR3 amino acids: CASSRPTGVSSPLHF. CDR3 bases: TGTGCCAGCAGTCGACCGACAGGGGTCTCTTCACCCCTCCACTTT.

CDR3 region: CASSFASGDGYTF. The CDR3 bases are TGTGCCAGCAGCTTCGCATCGGGGGATGGCTACACCTTC. The chain carries TRBV5-6 and TRBJ1-2; TRBD1 is a possible D gene (5 bases). The germline V gene has CDR1 SGHDT and CDR2 YYEEEE. The CDR3 totals 13 residues. Trimming shortened V by 2 bases and J by 6 bases, and 11 bases separated the two germline ends.

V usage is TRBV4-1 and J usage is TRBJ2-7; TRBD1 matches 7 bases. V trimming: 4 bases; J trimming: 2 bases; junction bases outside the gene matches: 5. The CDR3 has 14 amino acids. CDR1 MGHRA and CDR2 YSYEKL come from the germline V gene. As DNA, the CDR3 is TGCGCCAGCAGCCCCCCGGACAGGACCTACGAGCAGTACTTC. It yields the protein CASSPPDRTYEQYF.

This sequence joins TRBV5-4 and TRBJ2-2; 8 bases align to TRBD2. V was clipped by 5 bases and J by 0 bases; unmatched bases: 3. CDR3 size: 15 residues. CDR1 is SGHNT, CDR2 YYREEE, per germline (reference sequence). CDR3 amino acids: CASSFSGANTGELFF. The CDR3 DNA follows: TGTGCCAGCAGTTTTAGCGGGGCGAACACCGGGGAGCTGTTTTTT.

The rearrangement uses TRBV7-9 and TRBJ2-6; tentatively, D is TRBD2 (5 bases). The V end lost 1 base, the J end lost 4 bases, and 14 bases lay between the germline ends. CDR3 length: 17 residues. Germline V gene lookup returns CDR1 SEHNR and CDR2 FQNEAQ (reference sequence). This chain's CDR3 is CASSLGWQPGGANVLTF. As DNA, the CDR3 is TGTGCCAGCAGCTTAGGGTGGCAGCCGGGGGGGGCCAACGTCCTGACTTTC. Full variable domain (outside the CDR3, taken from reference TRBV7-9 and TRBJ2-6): DTGVSQNPRHKITKRGQNVTFRCDPISEHNRLYWYRQTLGQGPEFLTYFQNEAQLEKSRLLSDRFSAERPKGSFSTLEIQRTEQGDSAMYLCASSLGWQPGGANVLTFGAGSRLTVL.

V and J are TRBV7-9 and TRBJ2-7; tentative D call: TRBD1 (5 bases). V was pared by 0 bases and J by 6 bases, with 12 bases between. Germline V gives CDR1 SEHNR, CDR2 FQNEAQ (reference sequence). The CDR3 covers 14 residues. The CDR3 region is CASSLAQGTGEQYF. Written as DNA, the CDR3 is TGTGCCAGCAGCTTAGCGCAGGGAACAGGCGAGCAGTACTTC.

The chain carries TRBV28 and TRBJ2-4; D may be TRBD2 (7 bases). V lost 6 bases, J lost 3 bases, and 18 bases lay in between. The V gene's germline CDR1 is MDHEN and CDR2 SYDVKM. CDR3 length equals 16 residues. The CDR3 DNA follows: TGTGCCAGCAGGGAAAGTGGGGGGGCAGGCAAAAACATTCAGTACTTC. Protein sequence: CASRESGGAGKNIQYF.

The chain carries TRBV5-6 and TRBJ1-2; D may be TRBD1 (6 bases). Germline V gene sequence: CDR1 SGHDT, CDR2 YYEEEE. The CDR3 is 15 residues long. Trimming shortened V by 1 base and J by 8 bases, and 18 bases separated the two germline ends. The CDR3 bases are TGTGCCAGCAGCTTGTCTGCCCCAGGGGTGGGCGGCTACACCTTC. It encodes CASSLSAPGVGGYTF.

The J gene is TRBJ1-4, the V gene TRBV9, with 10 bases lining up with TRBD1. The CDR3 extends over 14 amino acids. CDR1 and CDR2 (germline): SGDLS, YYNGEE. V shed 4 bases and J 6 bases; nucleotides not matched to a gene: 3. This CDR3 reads CASSQTGGHEKLFF. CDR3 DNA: TGTGCCAGCAGCCAGACAGGGGGCCATGAAAAACTGTTTTTT.

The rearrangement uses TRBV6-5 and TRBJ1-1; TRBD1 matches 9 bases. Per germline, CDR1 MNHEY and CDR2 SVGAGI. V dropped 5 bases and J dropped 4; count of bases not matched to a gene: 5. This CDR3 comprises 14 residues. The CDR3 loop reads CASSAGQGVTEAFF. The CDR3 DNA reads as TGTGCCAGCAGTGCGGGACAGGGAGTCACTGAAGCTTTCTTT.

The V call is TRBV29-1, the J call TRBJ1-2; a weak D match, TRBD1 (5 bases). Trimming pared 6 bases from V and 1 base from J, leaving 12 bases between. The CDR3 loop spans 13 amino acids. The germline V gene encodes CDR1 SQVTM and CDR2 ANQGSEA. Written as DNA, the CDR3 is TGCAGCGTCGCCCTTGACAGTAACTATGGCTACACCTTC. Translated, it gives CSVALDSNYGYTF.

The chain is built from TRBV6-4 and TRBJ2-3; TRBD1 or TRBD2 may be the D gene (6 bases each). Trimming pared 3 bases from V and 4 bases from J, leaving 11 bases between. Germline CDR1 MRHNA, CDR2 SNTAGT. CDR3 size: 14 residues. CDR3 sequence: CASSEGGRPDTQYF. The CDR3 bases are TGTGCCAGCAGTGAAGGGGGGAGGCCAGATACGCAGTATTTT.

The CDR3 bases are TGTGCCAGCAGCTTAGGGGGGGCCAGAGATACGCAGTATTTT. This translates into CASSLGGARDTQYF. V gene TRBV7-3 combines with J gene TRBJ2-3; a weak D match, TRBD2 (7 bases). The germline CDR1 and CDR2 sequences are SGHTA and FQGTGA. Between the trimmed V and J ends, which lost 2 bases and 5 bases, there was a span of 11 bases. CDR3 length: 14 residues.

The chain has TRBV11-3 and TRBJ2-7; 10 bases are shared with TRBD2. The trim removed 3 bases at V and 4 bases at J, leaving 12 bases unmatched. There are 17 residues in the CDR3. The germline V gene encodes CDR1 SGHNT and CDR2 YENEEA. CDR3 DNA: TGTGCCAGCAGCTTCCAGGGGTCTAGCGGGAGTTGGTACGAGCAGTACTTC. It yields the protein CASSFQGSSGSWYEQYF.